Below, one T cell receptor beta chain is given with its context. This sample stems from a study of lung T cells in sarcoidosis with Löfgren's syndrome. Study summary: CD4+ T cells build up in sarcoidosis bronchoalveolar lavage fluid.

TCRdb redid the calling of the reads with MiXCR, one entry per CDR3 protein. The sample lists roughly 63,000 distinct CDR3 sequences; around 20% were seen once. The sequence was obtained from a human donor with sarcoidosis (Löfgren's syndrome or another form), or a control subject (not recorded which). Sequenced sample: CD4+ T cells from PBMCs.

This CDR3 is CSARRGVTERFF. The DNA of the CDR3 is TGCAGTGCTAGACGGGGGGTGACCGAGCGATTCTTC. The rearrangement joins TRBV20-1 to TRBJ2-1; 7 nucleotides line up with TRBD2. Germline V lookup: CDR1 DFQATT, CDR2 SNEGSKA (reference sequence). Losses at the gene ends were 2 bases for V and 16 bases for J; bases not matched to a gene: 11. This CDR3 has 12 residues.